Each of the 27 T cell receptor beta chains below was sequenced from the same sample in a study of human T cells and chemical hapten exposure. Sample time point: patch test 3, about 24 weeks after DPC sensitization. Treatment reported: therapeutic diphenylcyclopropenone sensitization with weekly scalp DPC. TCRdb reprocessed the RACE reads with MiXCR, giving one entry per CDR3 protein. The data hold 95,000 to 150,000 distinct CDR3 sequences, with approximately 10% observed a single time. The sample was whole blood, taken in connection with sensitization to the hapten diphenylcyclopropenone (DPC). Source of these receptors: a woman aged 45-65 years with alopecia areata. Some clones in this sample may be carry-over from other donors' samples.

This clonotype was recorded many times. The genes are TRBV7-2 and TRBJ2-5; 8 positions match TRBD2. This CDR3 has 15 amino acids. Germline V gene lookup returns CDR1 SGHTA and CDR2 FQGNSA. V was clipped by 6 bases and J by 2 bases; unmatched bases: 8. The CDR3 spells CASSRGLGRQETQYF. In nucleotides, the CDR3 is TGTGCCAGCAGTCGGGGACTAGGACGGCAAGAGACCCAGTACTTC.

The table lists this clonotype with a few counts. The V and J genes are TRBV29-1 and TRBJ2-5; D may match TRBD1 or TRBD2 (6 bases each). This CDR3 is 12 amino acids long. V was clipped by 4 bases and J by 5 bases, with 11 bases between them. Germline lookup yields CDR1 SQVTM and CDR2 ANQGSEA. As DNA, the CDR3 is TGCAGCGTTGCTGAAGGGGGGGAGACCCAGTACTTC. Translation gives CSVAEGGETQYF.

The rearrangement uses TRBV2 and TRBJ1-4; no clear D gene. CDR1 and CDR2 from the germline V gene are SNHLY and FYNNEI. Between the trimmed V and J ends, which lost 3 bases and 3 bases, there was a span of 8 bases. The CDR3 is 14 amino acids. DNA of the CDR3: TGTGCCAGCAGTGATGGGGATTCTAATGAAAAACTGTTTTTT. As protein: CASSDGDSNEKLFF. The entire variable domain, with the rest obtained from reference TRBV2 and TRBJ1-4, is as follows: EPEVTQTPSHQVTQMGQEVILRCVPISNHLYFYWYRQILGQKVEFLVSFYNNEISEKSEIFDDQFSVERPDGSNFTLKIRSTKLEDSAMYFCASSDGDSNEKLFFGSGTQLSVL.

This chain uses TRBV2 with TRBJ2-7; either TRBD1 or TRBD2 may supply D (6 bases each). The V and J ends lost 3 bases and 5 bases respectively, with 14 bases between them. Germline V CDR1 and CDR2: SNHLY, FYNNEI. This CDR3 spans 14 amino acids. The DNA for the CDR3 is TGTGCCAGCAGTGATTTCGGGGGCCTCCACGAGCAGTACTTC. Translation gives CASSDFGGLHEQYF.

The rearrangement links TRBV10-3 to TRBJ1-1; TRBD1 is a possible D gene (5 bases). This CDR3 is 15 amino acids long. From germline, CDR1 is ENHRY and CDR2 SYGVKD. The V end was cut by 6 bases, the J end by 3 bases, with 17 bases between. In DNA, the CDR3 is TGTGCCATCAGCGAGGCTGGGCAGGGCGACACTGAAGCTTTCTTT. Its translation is CAISEAGQGDTEAFF.

CDR3 bases: TGTGCCAGCAGCTCCACCCTTGGGACGGCTAGCACAGATACGCAGTATTTT. It is translated as CASSSTLGTASTDTQYF. The chain links TRBV13 to TRBJ2-3; D possibly uses TRBD1 or TRBD2 (5 bases each). V lost 4 bases and J 0 bases, leaving 17 bases between the germline ends. This CDR3 spans 17 amino acids. The germline V gene encodes CDR1 PRHDT and CDR2 FYEKMQ (reference sequence).

The rearrangement joins TRBV9 to TRBJ2-3; D is possibly TRBD1 (5 bases). V dropped 1 base and J dropped 1 base, with 7 bases sitting between them. CDR1 is SGDLS, CDR2 YYNGEE, per germline. The CDR3 totals 14 residues. As DNA, the CDR3 is TGTGCCAGCAGCGTAACCAGGGGCACAGATACGCAGTATTTT. This translates into CASSVTRGTDTQYF.

This clonotype was observed a few times. The CDR3 nucleotides are TGTGCCAGCAGTTTAGACAGGAGCTCCTACGAGCAGTACTTC. This codes for CASSLDRSSYEQYF. The V gene is TRBV12-3 or TRBV12-4, the J gene TRBJ2-7; perhaps TRBD1 as D (5 bases). V was trimmed by 1 base and J by 0 bases, leaving 7 bases between them. This CDR3 spans 14 amino acids.

This clonotype was picked up many times. CDR3 DNA sequence: TGCAGCGCCTTTCCTAGCGGGAGAACAGATACGCAGTATTTT. Its translation: CSAFPSGRTDTQYF. The chain recombines TRBV29-1 with TRBJ2-3; TRBD2 matches at 10 bases. The length of the CDR3 is 14 residues. Germline-derived CDR1 and CDR2 are SQVTM and ANQGSEA. V was clipped by 7 bases and J by 3 bases; unmatched bases: 7.

The sample holds a few counts of this clonotype. The J gene is TRBJ2-2, the V gene TRBV10-3; 9 bases fit TRBD2. CDR3 length equals 16 residues. CDR1 is ENHRY and CDR2 is SYGVKD in the germline V gene. V shed 0 bases and J 1 base; nucleotides not matched to a gene: 0. CDR3 bases: TGTGCCATCAGTGAGTCTAGCGGGAGGAACACCGGGGAGCTGTTTTTT. Residues: CAISESSGRNTGELFF.

V gene TRBV28 combines with J gene TRBJ1-2, with TRBD1 matching 9 bases. From germline, CDR1 is MDHEN and CDR2 SYDVKM. The CDR3 has 16 amino acids. V shed 1 base and J 6 bases; nucleotides not matched to a gene: 9. The CDR3 spells CASSLLGQGRVDGYTF. The CDR3 nucleotides are TGTGCCAGCAGTTTATTGGGACAGGGTCGAGTTGATGGCTACACCTTC.

This clonotype was observed a handful of times. The V gene is TRBV11-2, the J gene TRBJ2-3; unclear D gene. CDR1 is SGHAT, CDR2 FQNNGV, per germline. V was cut by 5 bases and J by 1 base, with 10 bases left in between. The CDR3 consists of 14 residues. CDR3 residues: CASSLVGRTDTQYF. The CDR3 nucleotides read TGTGCCAGCAGCCTCGTCGGGCGCACAGATACGCAGTATTTT.

This rearrangement joins TRBV2 to TRBJ1-3; no reliable D call. The germline V gene encodes CDR1 SNHLY and CDR2 FYNNEI. V was shortened by 9 bases and J by 2 bases, with 5 bases between the two germline ends. The CDR3 runs to 11 residues. CDR3 loop: CASGAGNTIYF. CDR3 sequence (DNA): TGTGCCAGTGGGGCTGGAAACACCATATATTTT.

This clonotype was counted only a few times. V and J are TRBV3-1 and TRBJ1-2; D is ambiguous. This CDR3 contains 11 residues. Germline V gene sequence: CDR1 LGHDT, CDR2 YNNKEL (reference sequence). V was clipped by 1 base and J by 6 bases, with 3 bases between them. The DNA of the CDR3 is TGTGCCAGCAGCCAAGGGAATGGCTACACCTTC. It encodes CASSQGNGYTF.

This clonotype was observed a few times. V usage is TRBV6-1 and J usage is TRBJ2-1; the match to TRBD1 covers 9 bases. The CDR3 sequence is 12 residues long. V dropped 10 bases and J dropped 7; count of bases not matched to a gene: 5. CDR1 MNHNS and CDR2 SASEGT come from the germline V gene. CDR3 amino acids: CATRGTGNEQFF. The CDR3 DNA follows: TGTGCCACCAGGGGGACAGGGAATGAGCAGTTCTTC.

This clonotype was found many times. The rearrangement joins TRBV6-5 to TRBJ2-3, with 9 bases fitting TRBD1. CDR1 is MNHEY, CDR2 SVGAGI, per germline. The length of the CDR3 is 15 residues. Germline trimming cut 7 bases from V and 2 bases from J; bases unmatched to any gene: 7. In nucleotides, the CDR3 is TGTGCCAGCACCCAAGGACAGGGGTCCACAGATACGCAGTATTTT. As protein: CASTQGQGSTDTQYF.

This clonotype turned up a few times. The chain links TRBV10-3 to TRBJ2-5, with a tentative D call TRBD1 (5 bases). Germline assignment: CDR1 ENHRY and CDR2 SYGVKD. This CDR3 has 13 amino acids. With 6 bases removed from V and 1 base from J, the gap between germline ends came to 9 bases. The CDR3: CAIRPQGQETQYF. CDR3 sequence (DNA): TGTGCCATCAGGCCTCAGGGCCAAGAGACCCAGTACTTC.

This clonotype has at least ten counts. This chain joins TRBV6-5 and TRBJ2-1, with 9 bases that match TRBD1. The CDR3 is 14 amino acids. Germline CDR1 is MNHEY and CDR2 is SVGAGI. V shed 0 bases, J shed 7 bases, and the junction held 1 base outside the gene matches. The CDR3 loop is CASSYSTGGNEQFF. Here the CDR3 DNA reads TGTGCCAGCAGTTACTCGACAGGGGGGAATGAGCAGTTCTTC.

This clonotype occurred a few times. The rearrangement joins TRBV5-1 to TRBJ1-5; unclear D gene. Germline CDR1 is SGHRS and CDR2 is YFSETQ. V dropped 0 bases and J dropped 1 base, with 8 bases sitting between them. The CDR3 contains 15 residues. The CDR3 nucleotides read TGCGCCAGCAGCTTGGCGGGGAGGAGCAATCAGCCCCAGCATTTT. Its translation is CASSLAGRSNQPQHF.

The count of this clonotype is one. The chain links TRBV14 to TRBJ2-7; D gene uncertain. From germline, CDR1 is SGHDN and CDR2 FVKESK. The CDR3 length is 14 residues. Trimming shortened V by 0 bases and J by 5 bases, and 11 bases separated the two germline ends. The CDR3 region has the DNA TGTGCCAGCAGCCAAGACTTTTGGGTTGACGAGCAGTACTTC. Translation: CASSQDFWVDEQYF.

This chain links TRBV7-2 with TRBJ1-5; 8 nucleotides agree with TRBD1. The CDR3 has 14 amino acids. The V and J ends lost 5 bases and 5 bases, in that order; junction bases with no gene match: 5. CDR1 and CDR2 (germline): SGHTA, FQGNSA. The CDR3 nucleotides read TGTGCCAGCAGCGGACAGGGATCCGATCAGCCCCAGCATTTT. Its translation is CASSGQGSDQPQHF.

This clonotype turned up a few times. The V call is TRBV6-6, the J call TRBJ2-7, with 12 bases matching TRBD2. The germline gives CDR1 MNHNY, CDR2 SVGAGI (reference sequence). V was pared by 4 bases and J by 6 bases, with 1 base of the junction left unmatched. The CDR3 runs 13 residues. CDR3 nucleotides: TGTGCCAGCAGTTTGACTAGCGGGAGCGAGCAGTACTTC. It yields the protein CASSLTSGSEQYF.

The chain uses TRBV30 and TRBJ1-2; D uncertain. From germline, CDR1 is GTSNPN and CDR2 SVGIG (reference sequence). Trimming left V 2 bases short and J 4 bases short, with 5 bases between. The CDR3 consists of 11 residues. Written as DNA, the CDR3 is TGTGCCTGGAGTCACAGCTATGGCTACACCTTC. Amino acids: CAWSHSYGYTF.

This clonotype was picked up a small number of times. This sequence joins TRBV27 and TRBJ2-7, with 7 bases fitting TRBD1. Losses at the gene ends were 3 bases for V and 2 bases for J; bases not matched to a gene: 7. This CDR3 has 15 residues. Germline values: CDR1 MNHEY, CDR2 SMNVEV (reference sequence). CDR3 in DNA: TGTGCCAGCAGTTTTGAGGGGGCCCCGACCTACGAGCAGTACTTC. It codes for CASSFEGAPTYEQYF.

The chain recombines TRBV6-5 with TRBJ1-6; D perhaps matches TRBD1 (5 bases). The CDR3 runs to 16 residues. V lost 2 bases and J 7 bases, leaving 15 bases between the germline ends. Germline values: CDR1 MNHEY, CDR2 SVGAGI. The DNA for the CDR3 is TGTGCCAGCAGTTACCGCGGGGGGTCTACCAATTCACCCCTCCACTTT. This encodes CASSYRGGSTNSPLHF.

This rearrangement joins TRBV19 to TRBJ2-7, with 9 bases identical to TRBD1. This CDR3 has 17 amino acids. The J segment lost 4 bases and the V segment lost 4 bases, leaving 14 bases of the junction unmatched. Germline lookup yields CDR1 LNHDA and CDR2 SQIVND (reference sequence). The CDR3 nucleotides are TGTGCCAGTAGTAAAAAGTCCGGACAGGGGAGGGAATACGAGCAGTACTTC. This encodes CASSKKSGQGREYEQYF. The full variable domain, rest sourced from reference TRBV19 and TRBJ2-7, is DGGITQSPKYLFRKEGQNVTLSCEQNLNHDAMYWYRQDPGQGLRLIYYSQIVNDFQKGDIAEGYSVSREKKESFPLTVTSAQKNPTAFYLCASSKKSGQGREYEQYFGPGTRLTVT.

The sample holds a few counts of this clonotype. The chain couples TRBV6-2 or TRBV6-3 to TRBJ2-3, with TRBD2 as a possible D gene (6 bases). CDR3 size: 15 residues. V was pared by 8 bases and J by 2 bases, with 17 bases between. Germline V lookup: CDR1 MNHEY, CDR2 SVGEGT. This CDR3 is CASVNGGRNTDTQYF. CDR3 in DNA: TGTGCCAGCGTTAACGGGGGACGAAACACAGATACGCAGTATTTT.